These 22 T cell receptor beta chains came from one sample sequenced in a study of blood T cell repertoires in COVID-19. Libraries were prepared by immunoSEQ multiplex PCR; TCRdb keeps only in-frame clonotypes and omits some of them. Of more than 150,000 clones listed, about 81% were seen once; the top ten hold roughly an eighth. Specimen: peripheral blood. The receptors originated from a man aged 30-40 years with active or convalescent COVID-19.

The V call is TRBV12-3 or TRBV12-4, the J call TRBJ1-1; a weak D match, TRBD1 (5 bases). The CDR3 sequence is 13 residues long. The V gene lost 6 bases and the J gene lost 0 bases, with 8 bases spanning the gap. CDR3 nucleotides: TGTGCCAGCAGGGGGGGTTTGAACACTGAAGCTTTCTTT. Translated, it gives CASRGGLNTEAFF.

The chain combines TRBV10-1 with TRBJ2-1; 11 nucleotides agree with TRBD2. Germline loops: CDR1 WNHNN, CDR2 SYGVQD (reference sequence). This CDR3 region has 16 residues. J gave up 7 bases and V 0 bases, and 5 bases lay outside the gene matches. The CDR3 DNA follows: TGCGCCAGCAGTGAGTCGAGGCTAGCGGGAGGAAATGAGCAGTTCTTC. It specifies CASSESRLAGGNEQFF.

The chain recombines TRBV7-9 with TRBJ1-6; no firm D call. Germline values: CDR1 SEHNR, CDR2 FQNEAQ (reference sequence). This CDR3 has 18 amino acids. Between the trimmed V and J ends, which lost 0 bases and 0 bases, there was a span of 12 bases. The CDR3 protein is CASSLAWGGSSYNSPLHF. The CDR3 region has the DNA TGTGCCAGCAGCTTAGCGTGGGGTGGGAGCTCCTATAATTCACCCCTCCACTTT.

The DNA of the CDR3 is TGTGCCAGCAGCTTGGGGGCCGCGGCGAACACCGGGGAGCTGTTTTTT. It translates to CASSLGAAANTGELFF. This sequence joins TRBV7-9 and TRBJ2-2; perhaps TRBD1 as D (6 bases). CDR3 length: 16 residues. Trimming stripped 3 bases from V and 0 bases from J, with 11 bases between. The V gene's germline CDR1 is SEHNR and CDR2 FQNEAQ (reference sequence).

The J gene is TRBJ2-7, the V gene TRBV2, with D possibly TRBD1 on 6 matching bases. CDR1 is SNHLY, CDR2 FYNNEI, per germline. The CDR3 contains 14 residues. The V gene lost 3 bases and the J gene lost 3 bases, with 12 bases spanning the gap. This CDR3 is CASSDVTGIYEQYF. Written as DNA, the CDR3 is TGTGCCAGCAGTGATGTCACAGGGATCTACGAGCAGTACTTC. Full variable domain (remainder filled in from reference TRBV2 and TRBJ2-7): EPEVTQTPSHQVTQMGQEVILRCVPISNHLYFYWYRQILGQKVEFLVSFYNNEISEKSEIFDDQFSVERPDGSNFTLKIRSTKLEDSAMYFCASSDVTGIYEQYFGPGTRLTVT.

This clone has ten or more counts. The chain couples TRBV29-1 to TRBJ2-1; D possibly corresponds to TRBD1 (5 bases). Germline lookup yields CDR1 SQVTM and CDR2 ANQGSEA. V lost 4 bases and J lost 7, with 11 bases in between. This CDR3 comprises 12 residues. CDR3 bases: TGCAGCGTTGCTCCTAGGGGAAATGAGCAGTTCTTC. Its protein product is CSVAPRGNEQFF.

The chain carries TRBV28 and TRBJ2-7; tentative D call: TRBD2 (5 bases). Trimming stripped 5 bases from V and 7 bases from J, with 18 bases between. CDR3 length: 14 amino acids. Looked up from germline, CDR1 is MDHEN and CDR2 is SYDVKM. The CDR3 DNA follows: TGTGCCAGCAGTCCGGCGAGGCCCTCGGGGGAGCAGTACGTC. Translation gives CASSPARPSGEQYV.

This rearrangement joins TRBV28 to TRBJ2-7, with 11 positions matching TRBD1. The germline V gene encodes CDR1 MDHEN and CDR2 SYDVKM. This CDR3 has 13 amino acids. Unmatched junction bases numbered 1, after V lost 7 bases and J lost 2 bases. For the CDR3, the DNA is TGTGCCAGCAAGGACAGGGGGCCCTACGAGCAGTACTTC. Translation gives CASKDRGPYEQYF.

In its sample, this clone was seen once. The chain combines TRBV24-1 with TRBJ1-2; tentatively, D is TRBD1 (6 bases). This CDR3 is built from 14 residues. V lost 4 bases, J lost 4 bases, and 12 bases lay in between. Germline CDR1 KGHDR, CDR2 SFDVKD. In DNA, the CDR3 is TGTGCCACCAGTGACAGGGGTTGGGCCTATGGCTACACCTTC. It translates to CATSDRGWAYGYTF.

Turning to this clone: A much larger clonotype is one base distant, so this may be a read error. V and J are TRBV7-2 and TRBJ2-7; no reliable D call. Trimming took off 5 bases at V and 2 bases at J, with 4 bases between the two ends. Germline values: CDR1 SGHTA, CDR2 FQGNSA. The CDR3 is 11 residues long. The CDR3 DNA is TGTGCCAGCAGCCTTACCTACGAGCAGTACTTC. It codes for CASSLTYEQYF.

The rearrangement uses TRBV7-8 and TRBJ2-3, with TRBD1 matching over 10 bases. Germline CDR1 and CDR2: SGHVS and FQNEAQ. The CDR3 is 15 amino acids. V was clipped by 5 bases and J by 5 bases; unmatched bases: 7. CDR3 in amino acids: CASSPRDRGGDTQYF. CDR3 bases: TGTGCCAGCAGCCCCCGGGACAGGGGTGGAGATACGCAGTATTTT.

This clone was detected ten times or more. This sequence joins TRBV10-1 and TRBJ2-2; maybe TRBD1 (5 bases). The CDR3 extends over 13 amino acids. Trimming stripped 3 bases from V and 3 bases from J, with 5 bases between. Germline V CDR1 and CDR2: WNHNN, SYGVQD (reference sequence). DNA for the CDR3: TGCGCCAGCAGTGACAGGGACACCGGGGAGCTGTTTTTT. Translation gives CASSDRDTGELFF.

The gene calls are TRBV5-1 and TRBJ1-5; tentatively, D is TRBD1 (5 bases). Looked up from germline, CDR1 is SGHRS and CDR2 is YFSETQ. Trimming cost V 4 bases and J 6 bases, with 11 bases left between them. CDR3 length: 13 residues. CDR3 nucleotide sequence: TGCGCCAGCAGCCCCGGGGGGGGTCAGCCCCAGCATTTT. The encoded protein is CASSPGGGQPQHF.

The chain is built from TRBV14 and TRBJ1-1, with TRBD1 as a possible D gene (6 bases). The CDR3 totals 14 residues. The germline gives CDR1 SGHDN, CDR2 FVKESK. Trimming cost V 3 bases and J 4 bases, with 12 bases left between them. The CDR3 here is CASSQTQGPTEAFF. The CDR3 nucleotides are TGTGCCAGCAGCCAGACACAGGGCCCCACTGAAGCTTTCTTT.

The chain couples TRBV18 to TRBJ2-7, with a possible D match to TRBD1 (6 bases). Trimming cost V 1 base and J 1 base, with 8 bases left between them. Germline CDR1 reads KGHSH; CDR2 reads LQKENI. CDR3 length: 14 amino acids. For the CDR3, the DNA is TGTGCCAGCTCACCACTGCAGGGGTCCTACGAGCAGTACTTC. This translates into CASSPLQGSYEQYF.

The CDR3 here is CATSDPGTGDSYEQYV. As DNA, the CDR3 is TGTGCCACCAGTGACCCTGGGACAGGGGACTCCTACGAGCAGTACGTC. This chain connects TRBV24-1 to TRBJ2-7; 10 nucleotides match TRBD1. Trimming took 4 bases from V and 0 from J; bases not matched to a gene: 5. CDR1 KGHDR and CDR2 SFDVKD come from the germline V gene. This CDR3 is 16 amino acids long.

The chain has TRBV11-3 and TRBJ1-5; D ambiguous. Trimming removed 0 bases from V and 1 base from J, with 19 bases in between. Germline values: CDR1 SGHNT, CDR2 YENEEA. The CDR3 covers 19 residues. CDR3 loop: CASSLDRPPYGGSNQPQHF. The CDR3, as DNA: TGTGCCAGCAGCTTAGATCGCCCCCCATATGGAGGAAGCAATCAGCCCCAGCATTTT.

This chain links TRBV4-3 with TRBJ2-1, with 10 bases that match TRBD2. This CDR3 is 15 amino acids long. Germline values: CDR1 LGHNA, CDR2 YSLEER. The J segment lost 10 bases and the V segment lost 1 base, leaving 7 bases of the junction unmatched. The CDR3 loop is CASSQGLAGAWEQFF. The CDR3 coding sequence is TGCGCCAGCAGCCAAGGGCTAGCGGGAGCGTGGGAGCAGTTCTTC.

The chain employs TRBV19 and TRBJ2-5; TRBD2 agrees at 10 bases. The CDR3 is 15 residues long. The V gene end was trimmed by 5 bases and the J gene end by 4 bases; junction bases not matched to a gene: 7. Per germline, CDR1 LNHDA and CDR2 SQIVND (reference sequence). The CDR3 DNA sequence: TGTGCCAGTAGTGTGGCTAGCGGGGGTGGAGAGACCCAGTACTTC. Translation: CASSVASGGGETQYF.

This sequence joins TRBV5-5 and TRBJ2-5; TRBD2 is a possible D gene (6 bases). With 4 bases removed from V and 2 bases from J, the gap between germline ends came to 15 bases. Germline V CDR1 and CDR2: SGHKS, YYEKEE (reference sequence). The CDR3 contains 15 residues. CDR3 residues: CASSPREGDQETQYF. The CDR3 DNA follows: TGTGCCAGCAGCCCGCGGGAAGGGGATCAAGAGACCCAGTACTTC.

The chain recombines TRBV24-1 with TRBJ1-1; D unresolved. Trimming left V 5 bases short and J 4 bases short, with 16 bases between. The V gene's germline CDR1 is KGHDR and CDR2 SFDVKD. This CDR3 has 15 residues. CDR3 protein: CATSGGRELSTEAFF. In DNA, the CDR3 is TGTGCCACCAGTGGAGGGCGGGAACTGAGCACTGAAGCTTTCTTT.

The genes are TRBV5-4 and TRBJ2-7; 9 nucleotides line up with TRBD2. This CDR3 comprises 19 residues. Germline assignment: CDR1 SGHNT and CDR2 YYREEE (reference sequence). Losses at the gene ends were 4 bases for V and 2 bases for J; bases not matched to a gene: 19. This CDR3 is CASSVTGGPGGRVPYEQYF. The CDR3 DNA reads TGTGCCAGCAGCGTAACCGGGGGTCCTGGCGGGAGGGTTCCCTACGAGCAGTACTTC. The entire variable domain, with the rest obtained from reference TRBV5-4 and TRBJ2-7, is as follows: ETGVTQSPTHLIKTRGQQVTLRCSSQSGHNTVSWYQQALGQGPQFIFQYYREEENGRGNFPPRFSGLQFPNYSSELNVNALELDDSALYLCASSVTGGPGGRVPYEQYFGPGTRLTVT.